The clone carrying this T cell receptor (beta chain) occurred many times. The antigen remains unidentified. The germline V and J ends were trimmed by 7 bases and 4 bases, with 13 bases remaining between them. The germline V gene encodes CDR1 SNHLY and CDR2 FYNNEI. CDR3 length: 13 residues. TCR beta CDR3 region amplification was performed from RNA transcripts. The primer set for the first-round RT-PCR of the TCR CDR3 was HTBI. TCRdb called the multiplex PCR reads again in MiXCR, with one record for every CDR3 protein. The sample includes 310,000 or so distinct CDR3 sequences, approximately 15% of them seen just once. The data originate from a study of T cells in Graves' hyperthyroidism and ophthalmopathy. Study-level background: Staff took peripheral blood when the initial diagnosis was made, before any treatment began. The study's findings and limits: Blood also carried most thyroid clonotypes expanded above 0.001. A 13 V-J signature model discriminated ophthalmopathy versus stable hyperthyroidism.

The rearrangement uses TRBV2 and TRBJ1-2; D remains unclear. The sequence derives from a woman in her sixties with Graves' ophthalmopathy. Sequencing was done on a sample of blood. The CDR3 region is CASIPALSYGYTF. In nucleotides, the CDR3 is TGTGCCAGCATACCCGCGCTTAGCTATGGCTACACCTTC.